This TCR beta chain was profiled in a study of blood T cell repertoires in COVID-19 (TCRdb year 2020). Looking at the study overall: Collaborator samples came from the United States, Italy and Spain and covered acute and convalescent phases of COVID-19. Samples came from the ongoing ImmuneRACE study (first 160 participants) plus 1,254 subjects from 6 global collaborators. Deeply sampled blood TCRbeta repertoires from subjects exposed to, actively infected with, or recovered from COVID-19 were included in the dataset. A freely available public database, intended as a resource for researchers studying the immune response to SARS-CoV-2, is where the repertoires were released. A de-identified subject ID, COVID-19 status, age in years and sex were almost always included in the sample metadata. The prospective study material was composed of cDNA or gDNA derived from T cells, B-cell-depleted T cells, or PBMCs. Where available, HLA class I and class II types were taken from metadata supplied by the sample provider and were not determined by assay-based typing. Results and caveats for the whole study, not just this receptor: How much clinical and demographic metadata was included differed by source and by participant, and the metadata was provided uncurated.

Note on this clone: Its antigen is currently not known. The input lacks base qualities; no much larger clone sits a single base away.

The germline V gene sets CDR1 to MGHDK and CDR2 to SYGVNS. Compared with germline, V lacks 2 bases and J lacks 5 bases; bases without a gene match: 7. The CDR3 runs 15 amino acids, cysteine and phenylalanine included. Only the CDR3 DNA is retained, 45 bases long and in frame from the first base. TCRbeta CDR3 regions were amplified from genomic DNA by means of the immunoSEQ Assay, a bias-controlled multiplex PCR. The paper's processing steps were these. Nucleated cell counts per sample were estimated from amplification of reference gene primers within the assay. Sequence reads were collapsed and filtered to measure the absolute abundance of every unique TCRbeta CDR3 rearrangement. Productive Simpson clonality was computed per sample as the square root of Simpson's diversity index over productive rearrangements. TCRdb carries this immuneACCESS record with in-frame sequences only. Its versions omit some clonotypes, under half of them owing to an unresolved V gene in the studies checked, with the rest unexplained. V and J calls plus clone size are reproduced from that table; the DNA served to infer D and trimming. The sample yields about 70,000 clones; about 88% were counted once. Of the sample, roughly 8% is held by the ten largest clones.

Whole blood was collected in K2EDTA tubes by collaborating institutions according to the institutions' own protocols. For TCRbeta analysis, collaborators shipped samples as frozen whole blood, isolated PBMCs, or DNA extracted from either of those sample types. The receptor's source is a man aged 50 or older with active COVID-19. The chain uses TRBV25-1 and TRBJ2-3; TRBD2 agrees with 7 junctional bases. The material sequenced was peripheral blood. The CDR3 reads CASSENGLDGDTQYF. The nucleotide sequence reads TGTGCCAGCAGTGAAAATGGACTAGACGGAGATACGCAGTATTTT.